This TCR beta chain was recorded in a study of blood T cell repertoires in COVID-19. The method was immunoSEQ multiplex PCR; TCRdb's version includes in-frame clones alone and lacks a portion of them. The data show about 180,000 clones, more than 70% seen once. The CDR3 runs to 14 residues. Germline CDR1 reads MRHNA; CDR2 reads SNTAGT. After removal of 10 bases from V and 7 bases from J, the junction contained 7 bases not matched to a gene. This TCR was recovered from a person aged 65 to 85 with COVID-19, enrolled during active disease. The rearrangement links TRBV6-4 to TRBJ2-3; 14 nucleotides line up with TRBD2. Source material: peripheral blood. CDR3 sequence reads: CATRTSGGTHTQYF. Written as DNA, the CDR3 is TGTGCCACCAGGACTAGCGGGGGGACCCATACGCAGTATTTT.